This T cell receptor (beta chain) was sequenced for a study of T-cell reconstitution after alpha-beta-depleted transplantation in children. The CDR3 spans 12 residues. The germline V gene has CDR1 DFQATT and CDR2 SNEGSKA (reference sequence). V lost 4 bases to trimming and J lost 4 bases; unmatched junction nucleotides: 1. This clonotype has ten or more counts. Researchers prepared the TCRbeta library using unique molecular identifiers, the study reports. TCRdb analysed the PCR reads with MiXCR anew, one entry per CDR3 protein. The table shows around 680,000 distinct CDR3 sequences, with 16% occurring only once.

The receptor's source is a human donor who donated a stem cell graft to a child with acute myeloid leukemia. The sample here was PBMCs from the stem cell graft donor, taken from the stem cell graft. The chain combines TRBV20-1 with TRBJ2-3, with 8 bases aligning to TRBD2. The CDR3 reads CSATGLADTQYF. The CDR3 nucleotides read TGCAGTGCTACGGGACTAGCAGATACGCAGTATTTT.